The 6 T cell receptor beta chains reported below all come from one sample, sequenced in a study of CD8 T cells in Susac syndrome. Random hexamers were used to reverse transcribe an amount of roughly 0.45 to 1 ug RNA. TCRdb recomputed calls from the immunoSEQ multiplex PCR reads with MiXCR, one row per CDR3 protein. The sample has over 130,000 distinct CDR3 sequences, roughly 94% seen once. Sequencing was carried out using CD4+ T cells from PBMCs. The receptors originated from a human donor with Susac syndrome.

The V and J genes are TRBV29-1 and TRBJ2-5; perhaps TRBD1 as D (6 bases). Germline CDR1 reads SQVTM; CDR2 reads ANQGSEA. CDR3 length: 12 residues. Trimming left V 7 bases short and J 7 bases short, with 16 bases between. CDR3 amino acids: CSGRPGVGTQYF. DNA for the CDR3: TGCAGCGGCAGACCAGGGGTGGGGACCCAGTACTTC. Supplemented by reference TRBV29-1 and TRBJ2-5, the full variable domain reads SAVISQKPSRDICQRGTSLTIQCQVDSQVTMMFWYRQQPGQSLTLIATANQGSEATYESGFVIDKFPISRPNLTFSTLTVSNMSPEDSSIYLCSGRPGVGTQYFGPGTRLLVL.

This rearrangement joins TRBV18 to TRBJ2-2; maybe TRBD1 (5 bases). V lost 8 bases to trimming and J lost 3 bases, with 13 bases between them. There are 14 residues in the CDR3. CDR1 is KGHSH, CDR2 LQKENI, per germline. The CDR3 DNA reads TGTGCCAGCGAACGCGTCAGGGACACCGGGGAGCTGTTTTTT. Translated: CASERVRDTGELFF.

This chain connects TRBV28 to TRBJ2-1; no clear D gene. Germline values: CDR1 MDHEN, CDR2 SYDVKM. Trimming took 8 bases from V and 8 from J, leaving 7 bases between them. The CDR3 loop spans 10 amino acids. The CDR3 sequence is CASGIDEQFF. In nucleotides, the CDR3 is TGTGCCAGCGGGATCGATGAGCAGTTCTTC.

The chain couples TRBV12-3 or TRBV12-4 to TRBJ2-1; D may be TRBD1 (5 bases). The CDR3 has 15 residues. Trimming pared 5 bases from V and 5 bases from J, leaving 16 bases between. CDR3 coding DNA: TGTGCCAGCAGTCCGCCAGGGTCTCCAAACAATGAGCAGTTCTTC. It yields the protein CASSPPGSPNNEQFF.

The rearrangement joins TRBV5-1 to TRBJ2-5, with 8 bases aligning to TRBD1. Germline V gives CDR1 SGHRS, CDR2 YFSETQ. The V and J ends lost 4 bases and 3 bases, in that order; junction bases with no gene match: 5. The CDR3 has 14 amino acids. The CDR3, as DNA: TGCGCCAGCAGCCCACTGGACAGGGAAGAGACCCAGTACTTC. Its protein is CASSPLDREETQYF. Supplemented by reference TRBV5-1 and TRBJ2-5, the full variable domain reads KAGVTQTPRYLIKTRGQQVTLSCSPISGHRSVSWYQQTPGQGLQFLFEYFSETQRNKGNFPGRFSGRQFSNSRSEMNVSTLELGDSALYLCASSPLDREETQYFGPGTRLLVL.

DNA of the CDR3: TGCAGTGCTACCAGGGGGAACTACGAGCAGTACTTC. This codes for CSATRGNYEQYF. The chain has TRBV20-1 and TRBJ2-7; 7 nucleotides align to TRBD1. Germline lookup yields CDR1 DFQATT and CDR2 SNEGSKA (reference sequence). The V segment lost 4 bases and the J segment 3 bases; nucleotides outside the gene matches: 3. This CDR3 comprises 12 residues.